This entry concerns a single T cell receptor beta chain. This specimen belongs to a study of blood T cell repertoires in COVID-19. Study details: T cells, B-cell-depleted T cells, or PBMCs provided the cDNA or gDNA that served as material.

How the authors handled the data: Estimation of nucleated cell counts relied on the amplification of reference gene primers. Only in-frame clones appear in the TCRdb table, and some are missing; sequencing was by immunoSEQ multiplex PCR. V, J and clone size derive from that table, while D and trimming were established from the DNA sequence. The top ten hold around 15% of the sample, which has 150,000 to 200,000 clones, around 83% seen once. The study recruited people aged roughly 18 to 89 years across approximately 24 US areas. Cohort 3 recovery required two negative PCRs, clearance, or symptom resolution. The CDR3 totals 16 residues. With V trimmed by 1 base and J by 3 bases, 4 bases remained unmatched. CDR1 and CDR2 from the germline V gene are LGHDT and YNNKEL (reference sequence).

The V gene is TRBV3-1 (or the pseudogene TRBV3-2), the J gene TRBJ1-2; TRBD1 matches 11 bases. Material: PBMCs or T cells enriched from blood (not recorded which). The source of this sequence is a man aged 45-60 years who had recovered from COVID-19. This chain's CDR3 is CASSQAGQGEYYGYTF. The DNA for the CDR3 is TGTGCCAGCAGCCAAGCGGGACAGGGGGAATACTATGGCTACACCTTC.